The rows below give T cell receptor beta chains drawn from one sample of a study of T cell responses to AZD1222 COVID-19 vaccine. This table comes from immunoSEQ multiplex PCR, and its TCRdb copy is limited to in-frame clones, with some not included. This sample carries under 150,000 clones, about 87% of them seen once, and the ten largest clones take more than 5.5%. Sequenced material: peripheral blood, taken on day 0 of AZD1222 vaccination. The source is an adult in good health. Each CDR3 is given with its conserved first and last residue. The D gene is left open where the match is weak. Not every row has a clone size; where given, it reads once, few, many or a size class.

CDR3 protein: CAISEGTGGNQPQHF
CDR3 DNA: TGTGCCATCAGTGAGGGGACAGGGGGCAATCAGCCCCAGCATTTT
CDR3 length: 15
D gene: TRBD1
clone size: .
V gene: TRBV10-3
J gene: TRBJ1-5

CDR3 protein: CASSATSGRNEQFF
CDR3 DNA: TGTGCCAGCAGCGCCACTAGCGGGAGAAATGAGCAGTTCTTC
CDR3 length: 14
D gene: TRBD2
clone size: .
V gene: TRBV7-9
J gene: TRBJ2-1

CDR3 protein: CASSLRSNEQYF
CDR3 DNA: TGTGCCAGCAGTTTAAGGTCTAACGAGCAGTACTTC
CDR3 length: 12
D gene: .
clone size: .
V gene: TRBV28
J gene: TRBJ2-7

CDR3 protein: CASSPERSLYNEQFF
CDR3 DNA: TGTGCCAGTAGTCCGGAGAGGTCTCTCTACAATGAGCAGTTCTTC
CDR3 length: 15
D gene: .
clone size: once
V gene: TRBV19
J gene: TRBJ2-1

CDR3 protein: CASGESYEQYF
CDR3 DNA: TGTGCCAGCGGGGAATCCTACGAGCAGTACTTC
CDR3 length: 11
D gene: .
clone size: .
V gene: TRBV27
J gene: TRBJ2-7

CDR3 protein: CASSSPGTGGWNTEAFF
CDR3 DNA: TGTGCCAGCAGCTCGCCCGGGACAGGGGGATGGAACACTGAAGCTTTCTTT
CDR3 length: 17
D gene: TRBD1
clone size: .
V gene: TRBV11-2
J gene: TRBJ1-1

CDR3 protein: CASSQEPVGLDADTQYF
CDR3 DNA: TGTGCCAGCAGCCAAGAACCCGTCGGACTAGATGCGGATACGCAGTATTTT
CDR3 length: 17
D gene: TRBD2
clone size: .
V gene: TRBV4-2
J gene: TRBJ2-3

CDR3 protein: CASSPGQGIQPQHF
CDR3 DNA: TGTGCCAGCAGCCCGGGACAGGGCATTCAGCCCCAGCATTTT
CDR3 length: 14
D gene: TRBD1
clone size: .
V gene: TRBV3-1/TRBV3-2
J gene: TRBJ1-5

CDR3 protein: CASSLGQGGRNTIYF
CDR3 DNA: TGTGCCAGCAGCTTAGGCCAGGGAGGTAGAAACACCATATATTTT
CDR3 length: 15
D gene: .
clone size: .
V gene: TRBV7-2
J gene: TRBJ1-3

CDR3 protein: CASSLIRSEAFF
CDR3 DNA: TGTGCCAGCAGCTTAATAAGGTCTGAAGCTTTCTTT
CDR3 length: 12
D gene: .
clone size: .
V gene: TRBV5-6
J gene: TRBJ1-1

CDR3 protein: CASSQGSSEIMNTEAFF
CDR3 DNA: TGTGCCAGCAGCCAAGGTTCCAGCGAGATTATGAACACTGAAGCTTTCTTT
CDR3 length: 17
D gene: .
clone size: .
V gene: TRBV3-1/TRBV3-2
J gene: TRBJ1-1

CDR3 protein: CASSSRGVEAFF
CDR3 DNA: TGTGCCAGCAGTTCCCGGGGGGTGGAGGCTTTCTTT
CDR3 length: 12
D gene: .
clone size: .
V gene: TRBV27
J gene: TRBJ1-1

CDR3 protein: CASSLAKAPGTF
CDR3 DNA: TGCGCCAGCAGCTTGGCCAAGGCCCCTGGGACCTTC
CDR3 length: 12
D gene: .
clone size: .
V gene: TRBV5-1
J gene: TRBJ1-2

CDR3 protein: CASSQAGGANVLTF
CDR3 DNA: TGTGCCAGCAGTCAGGCGGGGGGGGCCAACGTCCTGACTTTC
CDR3 length: 14
D gene: .
clone size: .
V gene: TRBV3-1/TRBV3-2
J gene: TRBJ2-6

CDR3 protein: CASSPKGLEGAFAQYF
CDR3 DNA: TGTGCCAGCAGCCCAAAGGGGCTGGAAGGGGCTTTTGCGCAGTATTTT
CDR3 length: 16
D gene: .
clone size: .
V gene: TRBV7-3
J gene: TRBJ2-3

CDR3 protein: CASSQDHGRYEQYF
CDR3 DNA: TGCGCCAGCAGCCAAGACCACGGACGATACGAGCAGTACTTC
CDR3 length: 14
D gene: .
clone size: .
V gene: TRBV4-3
J gene: TRBJ2-7

CDR3 protein: CASSPRTETWGNTIYF
CDR3 DNA: TGTGCCAGCAGCCCACGGACAGAAACGTGGGGAAACACCATATATTTT
CDR3 length: 16
D gene: .
clone size: .
V gene: TRBV7-9
J gene: TRBJ1-3

CDR3 protein: CASSRGSGSNTDTQYF
CDR3 DNA: TGTGCCAGCAGCCGAGGTAGCGGGAGTAACACAGATACGCAGTATTTT
CDR3 length: 16
D gene: TRBD2
clone size: once
V gene: TRBV6-2/TRBV6-3
J gene: TRBJ2-3

CDR3 protein: CAGSDRVAGASEQFF
CDR3 DNA: TGTGCCGGCTCTGATAGGGTAGCGGGAGCGAGTGAGCAGTTCTTC
CDR3 length: 15
D gene: TRBD2
clone size: .
V gene: TRBV7-9
J gene: TRBJ2-1

CDR3 protein: CASRLPGLADYEQYF
CDR3 DNA: TGTGCCAGCAGACTACCGGGACTAGCGGACTACGAGCAGTACTTC
CDR3 length: 15
D gene: TRBD2
clone size: .
V gene: TRBV2
J gene: TRBJ2-7

CDR3 protein: CASSFRPTEAFF
CDR3 DNA: TGTGCCAGCAGCTTCCGGCCGACTGAAGCTTTCTTT
CDR3 length: 12
D gene: .
clone size: .
V gene: TRBV13
J gene: TRBJ1-1

CDR3 protein: CASSVGLGESSGNTIYF
CDR3 DNA: TGTGCCAGCAGCGTAGGGCTTGGAGAGAGCTCTGGAAACACCATATATTTT
CDR3 length: 17
D gene: .
clone size: .
V gene: TRBV9
J gene: TRBJ1-3

CDR3 protein: CASRLIAGGGTEAFF
CDR3 DNA: TGTGCCAGCAGACTAATTGCGGGGGGGGGCACTGAAGCTTTCTTT
CDR3 length: 15
D gene: .
clone size: .
V gene: TRBV6-5
J gene: TRBJ1-1

CDR3 protein: CSFRTPLYGYTF
CDR3 DNA: TGCAGCTTTAGGACACCACTCTATGGCTACACCTTC
CDR3 length: 12
D gene: .
clone size: .
V gene: TRBV29-1
J gene: TRBJ1-2

CDR3 protein: CASSFVPFSGKETQYF
CDR3 DNA: TGTGCCAGCAGCTTCGTGCCGTTTAGCGGCAAGGAGACCCAGTACTTC
CDR3 length: 16
D gene: .
clone size: .
V gene: TRBV7-9
J gene: TRBJ2-5

CDR3 protein: CASSGFTGGSSYEQYF
CDR3 DNA: TGTGCCAGCAGTGGCTTTACAGGGGGGTCTTCCTACGAGCAGTACTTC
CDR3 length: 16
D gene: TRBD1
clone size: .
V gene: TRBV25-1
J gene: TRBJ2-7

CDR3 protein: CAWEDRRDSPLHF
CDR3 DNA: TGTGCCTGGGAGGACAGGCGAGATTCACCCCTCCACTTT
CDR3 length: 13
D gene: TRBD1
clone size: .
V gene: TRBV30
J gene: TRBJ1-6

CDR3 protein: CASAWGVTYEQYF
CDR3 DNA: TGTGCCAGCGCATGGGGGGTTACCTACGAGCAGTACTTC
CDR3 length: 13
D gene: .
clone size: .
V gene: TRBV28
J gene: TRBJ2-7

CDR3 protein: CASSSFRGEGTYEQYF
CDR3 DNA: TGTGCCAGCAGCTCTTTCCGCGGGGAGGGGACCTACGAGCAGTACTTC
CDR3 length: 16
D gene: TRBD2
clone size: .
V gene: TRBV6-2/TRBV6-3
J gene: TRBJ2-7